A single sample gave rise to the 22 T cell receptor beta chains below, sequenced in a study of cytomegalovirus exposure and HLA in healthy donors. Vbeta (60) and Jbeta (13) primers were used in the PCR. Data came from immunoSEQ multiplex PCR; TCRdb stores just in-frame clones and leaves some out. The sample consists of about 190,000 clones, around 81% of them appearing once. The sample taken for sequencing was PBMCs. The receptors come from a woman aged 25-40 years in good health and CMV-seronegative.

V usage is TRBV28 and J usage is TRBJ1-4, with TRBD1 matching over 7 bases. This CDR3 is built from 15 residues. V lost 6 bases to trimming and J lost 5 bases; unmatched junction nucleotides: 9. The germline gives CDR1 MDHEN, CDR2 SYDVKM. The CDR3 reads CASSIPGTANEKLFF. The DNA of the CDR3 is TGTGCCAGCAGCATACCCGGGACAGCGAATGAAAAACTGTTTTTT.

The V call is TRBV7-9, the J call TRBJ1-2; D might be TRBD1 (6 bases). The germline gives CDR1 SEHNR, CDR2 FQNEAQ (reference sequence). There are 15 residues in the CDR3. V was clipped by 2 bases and J by 7 bases, with 17 bases between them. The CDR3 loop reads CASSLQGQLPFGYTF. Here the CDR3 DNA reads TGTGCCAGCAGCTTACAGGGGCAGCTCCCTTTTGGCTACACCTTC. Looking up the rest from reference TRBV7-9 and TRBJ1-2 gives the full variable domain: DTGVSQNPRHKITKRGQNVTFRCDPISEHNRLYWYRQTLGQGPEFLTYFQNEAQLEKSRLLSDRFSAERPKGSFSTLEIQRTEQGDSAMYLCASSLQGQLPFGYTFGSGTRLTVV.

This chain links TRBV7-9 with TRBJ2-5; D remains ambiguous. The CDR3 is 13 residues long. The V and J ends lost 5 bases and 5 bases respectively, with 12 bases between them. Germline V gene sequence: CDR1 SEHNR, CDR2 FQNEAQ (reference sequence). The CDR3: CASSPTTLETQYF. The CDR3, as DNA: TGTGCCAGCAGCCCAACTACCTTGGAGACCCAGTACTTC.

The CDR3 loop reads CASSWDFTDTQYF. In DNA form, the CDR3 reads TGTGCCAGCAGCTGGGACTTCACAGATACGCAGTATTTT. The chain has TRBV6-5 and TRBJ2-3, with a tentative D call TRBD2 (6 bases). The CDR3 loop spans 13 amino acids. Trimming pared 6 bases from V and 2 bases from J, leaving 9 bases between. The germline gives CDR1 MNHEY, CDR2 SVGAGI.

The chain has TRBV7-8 and TRBJ1-1, with TRBD1 matching 8 bases. The CDR3 loop spans 15 amino acids. The J segment lost 4 bases and the V segment lost 0 bases, leaving 4 bases of the junction unmatched. Per the germline V gene, CDR1 is SGHVS and CDR2 is FQNEAQ. Here the CDR3 reads CASSLAGRGPTEAFF. In DNA, the CDR3 is TGTGCCAGCAGCTTAGCAGGCAGGGGGCCCACTGAAGCTTTCTTT.

J is TRBJ2-7 and V is TRBV7-9; tentative D call: TRBD1 (5 bases). The CDR3 contains 14 residues. Germline CDR1 is SEHNR and CDR2 is FQNEAQ (reference sequence). V gave up 0 bases and J gave up 5 bases, with 11 bases separating them. The CDR3 DNA reads as TGTGCCAGCAGCTTAGCCCAAAGGGGTCACGAGCAGTACTTC. Protein: CASSLAQRGHEQYF.

The chain employs TRBV30 and TRBJ2-3; maybe TRBD2 (5 bases). CDR1 is GTSNPN and CDR2 is SVGIG in the germline V gene (reference sequence). V dropped 0 bases and J dropped 5 bases, with 12 bases sitting between them. The length of the CDR3 is 14 residues. As DNA, the CDR3 is TGTGCCTGGAGTGTAGGAGCGGCGGGAGATACGCAGTATTTT. Translated: CAWSVGAAGDTQYF.

The chain recombines TRBV7-6 with TRBJ2-1, with 7 bases identical to TRBD2. The germline V gene has CDR1 SGHVS and CDR2 FNYEAQ. This CDR3 contains 15 residues. J lost 7 bases, V lost 5 bases, and 11 bases had no gene match. CDR3 sequence reads: CASSALAISSNEQFF. CDR3 in DNA: TGTGCCAGCAGCGCACTAGCGATCAGTTCTAATGAGCAGTTCTTC.

This chain links TRBV2 with TRBJ2-1; 11 nucleotides line up with TRBD2. The CDR3 is made up of 16 amino acids. Germline CDR1 and CDR2: SNHLY and FYNNEI. The V gene end was trimmed by 7 bases and the J gene end by 1 base; junction bases not matched to a gene: 6. CDR3 nucleotide sequence: TGTGCCAGCATTGTAGCGGGGGGGCTATCCTACAATGAGCAGTTCTTC. Amino acid sequence: CASIVAGGLSYNEQFF.

This clone was found a few times. The V gene is TRBV30, the J gene TRBJ1-2; D is unresolved. CDR3 size: 17 residues. The ends were cut back, 2 bases at V and 5 bases at J, with 24 bases in the middle. CDR1 is GTSNPN and CDR2 is SVGIG in the germline V gene (reference sequence). For the CDR3, the DNA is TGTGCCTGGAGTCCAAGCTCCGGGAACGAGATTGGTTATGGCTACACCTTC. Translated, it gives CAWSPSSGNEIGYGYTF.

This clone was seen just once. CDR3 amino acids: CASSPLGQSNQPQHF. The CDR3 nucleotides are TGTGCCAGCAGTCCCCTTGGACAGTCCAATCAGCCCCAGCATTTT. The chain couples TRBV28 to TRBJ1-5, with D possibly matching TRBD1 (6 bases). The V and J ends lost 5 bases and 3 bases respectively, with 14 bases between them. The germline V gene encodes CDR1 MDHEN and CDR2 SYDVKM. CDR3 size: 15 residues. The full variable domain, in which reference TRBV28 and TRBJ1-5 provide the parts outside the CDR3, is DVKVTQSSRYLVKRTGEKVFLECVQDMDHENMFWYRQDPGLGLRLIYFSYDVKMKEKGDIPEGYSVSREKKERFSLILESASTNQTSMYLCASSPLGQSNQPQHFGDGTRLSIL.

J is TRBJ2-1 and V is TRBV5-1, with D tentatively TRBD1 (5 bases). The germline V gene has CDR1 SGHRS and CDR2 YFSETQ. Trimming pared 3 bases from V and 2 bases from J, leaving 12 bases between. The CDR3 length is 15 residues. The CDR3 protein is CASSSTGGTYNEQFF. In DNA form, the CDR3 reads TGCGCCAGCAGCTCCACAGGTGGAACCTACAATGAGCAGTTCTTC.

The V call is TRBV28, the J call TRBJ2-5; D not certain. The CDR3 has 14 amino acids. The germline V and J ends were trimmed by 4 bases and 1 base, with 10 bases remaining between them. Germline V gives CDR1 MDHEN, CDR2 SYDVKM. The CDR3 reads CASSSYGVQETQYF. The CDR3 DNA reads TGTGCCAGCAGTTCATATGGAGTCCAAGAGACCCAGTACTTC.

CDR3 coding DNA: TGTGCCACCGGCGGCAGGACAGGGGGCTTCGGCACTGAAGCTTTCTTT. Translation: CATGGRTGGFGTEAFF. The V gene is TRBV10-3, the J gene TRBJ1-1; 11 positions agree with TRBD1. This CDR3 contains 16 residues. The ends lost 10 bases at V and 4 bases at J; junction bases unmatched: 14. In germline, CDR1 is ENHRY, CDR2 SYGVKD.

The chain couples TRBV7-6 to TRBJ2-1; 7 bases map to TRBD1. The germline V gene encodes CDR1 SGHVS and CDR2 FNYEAQ. V lost 5 bases to trimming and J lost 6 bases; unmatched junction nucleotides: 7. The CDR3 covers 14 residues. The CDR3 protein is CASSPDRRRNEQFF. The DNA of the CDR3 is TGTGCCAGCAGCCCGGACAGGAGGCGCAATGAGCAGTTCTTC.

The chain links TRBV19 to TRBJ2-1, with D unclear. CDR3 length equals 13 residues. Trimming stripped 4 bases from V and 5 bases from J, with 9 bases between. Looked up from germline, CDR1 is LNHDA and CDR2 is SQIVND (reference sequence). The CDR3 is CASSSYRNNEQFF. CDR3 DNA sequence: TGTGCCAGTAGTAGCTACAGAAACAATGAGCAGTTCTTC.

The chain employs TRBV19 and TRBJ1-4; 8 nucleotides line up with TRBD1. The V and J ends lost 5 bases and 9 bases, in that order; junction bases with no gene match: 11. Germline lookup yields CDR1 LNHDA and CDR2 SQIVND (reference sequence). This CDR3 has 15 residues. In DNA form, the CDR3 reads TGTGCCAGTAGTCCAGCAGGACAGGGTTTGAAAAAACTGTTTTTT. Translating gives CASSPAGQGLKKLFF.

CDR3 nucleotides: TGTGCCACCACCTTTGGAGACTACAATGAGCAGTTCTTC. This gives the protein CATTFGDYNEQFF. This chain uses TRBV10-3 with TRBJ2-1, with D hard to call. The germline CDR1 and CDR2 sequences are ENHRY and SYGVKD. V was pared by 10 bases and J by 3 bases, with 13 bases between. The CDR3 runs to 13 residues.

The chain has TRBV9 and TRBJ1-4, with D unresolved. From germline, CDR1 is SGDLS and CDR2 YYNGEE. The CDR3 has 15 residues. V was cut by 4 bases and J by 6 bases, with 16 bases left in between. CDR3 loop: CASSPTPRGDEKLFF. Written as DNA, the CDR3 is TGTGCCAGCAGCCCAACACCCCGTGGTGATGAAAAACTGTTTTTT.

This chain joins TRBV6-6 and TRBJ2-4, with 7 bases lining up with TRBD1. Germline lookup yields CDR1 MNHNY and CDR2 SVGAGI (reference sequence). The J segment lost 3 bases and the V segment lost 5 bases, leaving 10 bases of the junction unmatched. There are 16 residues in the CDR3. The CDR3 here is CASSVTGSRDKNIQYF. The CDR3 DNA reads TGTGCCAGCAGTGTGACAGGGTCTAGGGACAAAAACATTCAGTACTTC.

V and J are TRBV27 and TRBJ2-5, with a tentative D call TRBD2 (6 bases). The tail of the sequence fits TRBJ2-7 better, so the J call may be wrong. CDR1 is MNHEY, CDR2 SMNVEV, per germline (reference sequence). CDR3 length: 14 amino acids. The CDR3 sequence is CASSPRGSGYEQYF. In DNA, the CDR3 is TGTGCCAGCAGTCCGCGGGGTTCGGGGTACGAGCAGTACTTC.

This rearrangement joins TRBV4-3 to TRBJ2-1; D perhaps matches TRBD2 (6 bases). Germline lookup yields CDR1 LGHNA and CDR2 YSLEER. The germline V and J ends were trimmed by 1 base and 9 bases, with 10 bases remaining between them. The CDR3 runs to 13 residues. In DNA form, the CDR3 reads TGCGCCAGCAGCCAAGTTTCGGGAGTTGAGCAGTTCTTC. Its translation is CASSQVSGVEQFF.